This TCR beta chain comes out of a study of technical replicates of blood from a handful of donors. Germline CDR1 and CDR2: MNHNY and SVGAGI (reference sequence). This CDR3 is built from 14 residues. V was pared by 6 bases and J by 6 bases, with 3 bases of the junction left unmatched. The repertoire was sequenced with immunoSEQ multiplex PCR; TCRdb's copy has only in-frame clones and lacks some. Altogether 50,000 to 60,000 clones are present, roughly 91% being singletons, with the ten largest covering 3% to 4%. The gene calls are TRBV6-6 and TRBJ2-4; 12 nucleotides agree with TRBD2. What was sequenced was PBMCs. The sequence was collected from a human donor in good health. Some clones in this sample may be carry-over from other donors' samples. The CDR3 DNA follows: TGTGCCAGCAGAGGACTAGCGGGGCCAAACATTCAGTACTTC. Translated: CASRGLAGPNIQYF.